One sample yielded the 11 T cell receptor beta chains listed below, sequenced in a study of T cell changes during pregnancy in multiple sclerosis. Profiled with immunoSEQ multiplex PCR; TCRdb holds only in-frame clones, not every one. The sample lists fewer than 110,000 clones, 75% to 95% seen once, with 2.5% to 3.5% in the top ten. This specimen was peripheral blood, taken in the second trimester of pregnancy. All receptors come from a female donor with multiple sclerosis, enrolled in a pregnancy study.

The V and J genes are TRBV20-1 and TRBJ2-1; D ambiguous. The CDR3 loop spans 11 amino acids. Germline V lookup: CDR1 DFQATT, CDR2 SNEGSKA (reference sequence). V lost 6 bases to trimming and J lost 3 bases, with 6 bases between them. CDR3 residues: CSAPYYNEQFF. CDR3 in DNA: TGCAGTGCGCCCTACTACAATGAGCAGTTCTTC.

The rearrangement joins TRBV6-1 to TRBJ1-1, with 12 positions matching TRBD1. With V trimmed by 11 bases and J by 6 bases, 7 bases remained unmatched. Germline assignment: CDR1 MNHNS and CDR2 SASEGT. The CDR3 runs 13 residues. The CDR3 sequence: CACGTGGIPEAFF. The DNA for the CDR3 is TGTGCCTGCGGGACAGGGGGCATTCCTGAAGCTTTCTTT.

A word on this clone: One end of the junction varies from germline; a read error may be responsible. The J gene is TRBJ2-7, the V gene TRBV7-7; TRBD1 matches 7 bases. The CDR3 runs 13 residues. Germline V CDR1 and CDR2: SSHAT, FNYEAQ (reference sequence). The CDR3 bases are TGTGCTAGCAGCGTGACAGGGTCCTCCGAGCAGTACTTC. The encoded protein is CASSVTGSSEQYF.

The chain carries TRBV23-1 and TRBJ2-1; 8 nucleotides align to TRBD1. TRBV23-1 is filed as an ORF, its function uncertain. The CDR3 consists of 18 residues. Trimming cost V 4 bases and J 5 bases; bases outside gene matches: 16. Written as DNA, the CDR3 is TGCGCCAGCAGTCCCAATTCCATTCAGGGGGCCGCGAACAATGAGCAGTTCTTC. It is translated as CASSPNSIQGAANNEQFF.

The CDR3 is CASSYRGDEQFF. CDR3 in DNA: TGCGCCAGCAGTTACAGGGGCGATGAGCAGTTCTTC. This chain uses TRBV5-1 with TRBJ2-1; 7 bases align to TRBD1. Germline V lookup: CDR1 SGHRS, CDR2 YFSETQ. The trim removed 5 bases at V and 8 bases at J, leaving 4 bases unmatched. The CDR3 consists of 12 residues.

This chain uses TRBV7-2 with TRBJ2-3; 10 nucleotides line up with TRBD2. The CDR3 runs 16 residues. Germline-derived CDR1 and CDR2 are SGHTA and FQGNSA. J lost 6 bases, V lost 1 base, and 7 bases had no gene match. As DNA, the CDR3 is TGTGCCAGCAGCTTAGGGGGAGCGGGAGGGTGGGATACGCAGTATTTT. This encodes CASSLGGAGGWDTQYF.

The CDR3 sequence: CASSLTGGGETQYF. The CDR3 region has the DNA TGCGCCAGCAGCTTGACAGGGGGTGGGGAGACCCAGTACTTC. The gene calls are TRBV5-1 and TRBJ2-5; 8 nucleotides match TRBD1. In germline, CDR1 is SGHRS, CDR2 YFSETQ. The CDR3 totals 14 residues. Germline trimming cut 1 base from V and 5 bases from J; bases unmatched to any gene: 4. Full variable domain (outside the CDR3, taken from reference TRBV5-1 and TRBJ2-5): KAGVTQTPRYLIKTRGQQVTLSCSPISGHRSVSWYQQTPGQGLQFLFEYFSETQRNKGNFPGRFSGRQFSNSRSEMNVSTLELGDSALYLCASSLTGGGETQYFGPGTRLLVL.

The chain is built from TRBV7-9 and TRBJ1-4; possibly TRBD1 for D (5 bases). The CDR3 runs 13 residues. Trimming shortened V by 3 bases and J by 6 bases, and 8 bases separated the two germline ends. Germline V gene sequence: CDR1 SEHNR, CDR2 FQNEAQ (reference sequence). The CDR3 spells CASSFKGDEKLFF. DNA for the CDR3: TGTGCCAGCAGCTTCAAAGGGGATGAAAAACTGTTTTTT.

The chain joins TRBV10-2 to TRBJ1-1, with D perhaps TRBD1 (6 bases). Germline V lookup: CDR1 WSHSY, CDR2 SAAADI. The CDR3 sequence is 13 residues long. Trimming stripped 3 bases from V and 5 bases from J, with 10 bases between. CDR3 region: CASSEYRDTEAFF. As DNA, the CDR3 is TGCGCCAGCAGTGAATACAGGGATACTGAAGCTTTCTTT.

This chain uses TRBV28 with TRBJ1-2; 7 nucleotides line up with TRBD1. Trimming took 2 bases from V and 5 from J; bases not matched to a gene: 2. CDR3 length equals 13 residues. From germline, CDR1 is MDHEN and CDR2 SYDVKM. DNA of the CDR3: TGTGCCAGCAGTTTAAGGGGGCATTATGGCTACACCTTC. Amino acid sequence: CASSLRGHYGYTF.

The chain combines TRBV6-4 with TRBJ2-1, with TRBD2 matching over 8 bases. The CDR3 extends over 15 amino acids. The V gene's germline CDR1 is MRHNA and CDR2 SNTAGT. V gave up 8 bases and J gave up 7 bases; unmatched junction bases: 13. The CDR3 protein is CASAPTAGEGNEQFF. The CDR3 nucleotides are TGTGCCAGCGCACCCACAGCGGGAGAGGGAAATGAGCAGTTCTTC.